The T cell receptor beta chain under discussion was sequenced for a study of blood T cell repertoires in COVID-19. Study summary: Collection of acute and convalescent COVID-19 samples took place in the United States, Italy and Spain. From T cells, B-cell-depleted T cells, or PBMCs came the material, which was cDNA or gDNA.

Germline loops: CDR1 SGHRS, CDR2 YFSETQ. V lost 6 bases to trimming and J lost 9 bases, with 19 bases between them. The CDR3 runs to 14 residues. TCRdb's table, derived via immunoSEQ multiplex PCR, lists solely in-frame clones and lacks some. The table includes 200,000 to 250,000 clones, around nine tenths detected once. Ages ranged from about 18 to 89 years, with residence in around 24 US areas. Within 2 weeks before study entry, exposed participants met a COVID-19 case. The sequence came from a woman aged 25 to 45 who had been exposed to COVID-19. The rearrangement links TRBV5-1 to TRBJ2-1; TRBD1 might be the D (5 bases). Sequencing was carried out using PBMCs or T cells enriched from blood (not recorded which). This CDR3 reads CASNAAQGKGEQFF. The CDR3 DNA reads TGCGCCAGCAATGCAGCTCAGGGAAAGGGTGAGCAGTTCTTC.